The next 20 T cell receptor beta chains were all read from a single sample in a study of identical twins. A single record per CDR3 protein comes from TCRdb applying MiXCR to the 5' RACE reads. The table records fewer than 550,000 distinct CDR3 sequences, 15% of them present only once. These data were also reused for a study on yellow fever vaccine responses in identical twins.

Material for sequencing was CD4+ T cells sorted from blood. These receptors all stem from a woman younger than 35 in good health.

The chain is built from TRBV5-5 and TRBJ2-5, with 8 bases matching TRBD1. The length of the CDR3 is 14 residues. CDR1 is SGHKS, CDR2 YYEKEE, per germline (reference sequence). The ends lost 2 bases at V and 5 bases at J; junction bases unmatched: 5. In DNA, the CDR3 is TGTGCCAGCAGCTTCACAGGGGGTGAGGAGACCCAGTACTTC. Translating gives CASSFTGGEETQYF.

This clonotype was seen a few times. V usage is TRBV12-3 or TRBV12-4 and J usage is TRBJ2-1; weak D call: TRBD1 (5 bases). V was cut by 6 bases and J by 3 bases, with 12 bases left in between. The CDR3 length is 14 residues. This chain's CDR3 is CASSLKGDYNEQFF. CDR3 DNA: TGTGCCAGCAGCCTCAAAGGGGACTACAATGAGCAGTTCTTC.

CDR3 loop: CASSGDSLNYGYTF. Written as DNA, the CDR3 is TGTGCCAGCAGTGGGGACAGCCTTAACTATGGCTACACCTTC. The chain employs TRBV2 and TRBJ1-2; 7 nucleotides align to TRBD1. The CDR3 is 14 amino acids. Germline-derived CDR1 and CDR2 are SNHLY and FYNNEI. Germline trimming cut 4 bases from V and 1 base from J; bases unmatched to any gene: 3.

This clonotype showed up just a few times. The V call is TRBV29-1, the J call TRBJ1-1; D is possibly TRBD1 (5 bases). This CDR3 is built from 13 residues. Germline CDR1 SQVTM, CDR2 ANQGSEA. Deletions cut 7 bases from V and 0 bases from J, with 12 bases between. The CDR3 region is CSAEQEMNTEAFF. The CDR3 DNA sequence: TGCAGCGCCGAACAGGAGATGAACACTGAAGCTTTCTTT.

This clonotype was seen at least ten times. CDR3 in DNA: TGTGCCAGCATGAGCAGCTACCCCCTCAATGAGCAGTTCTTC. As protein: CASMSSYPLNEQFF. The gene calls are TRBV27 and TRBJ2-1; D gene unclear. Per germline, CDR1 MNHEY and CDR2 SMNVEV (reference sequence). V was clipped by 7 bases and J by 6 bases, with 16 bases between them. This CDR3 is 14 amino acids long.

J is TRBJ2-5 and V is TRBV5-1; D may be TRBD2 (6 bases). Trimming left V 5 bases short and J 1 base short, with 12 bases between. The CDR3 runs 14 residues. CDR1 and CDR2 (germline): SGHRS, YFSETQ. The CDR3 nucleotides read TGCGCCAGCAGTCCCCGGGGGTCCCAAGAGACCCAGTACTTC. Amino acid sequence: CASSPRGSQETQYF.

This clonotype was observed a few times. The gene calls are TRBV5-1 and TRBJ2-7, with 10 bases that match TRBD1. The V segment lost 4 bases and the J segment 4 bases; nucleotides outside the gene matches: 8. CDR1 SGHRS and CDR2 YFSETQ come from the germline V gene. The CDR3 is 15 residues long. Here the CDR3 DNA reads TGCGCCAGCAGCCACACGACAGGGGGCGGTTACGAGCAGTACTTC. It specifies CASSHTTGGGYEQYF.

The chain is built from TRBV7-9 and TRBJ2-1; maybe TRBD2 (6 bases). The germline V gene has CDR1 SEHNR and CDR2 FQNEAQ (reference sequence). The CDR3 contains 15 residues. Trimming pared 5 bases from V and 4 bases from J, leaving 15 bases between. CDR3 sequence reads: CASSPRGFGYNEQFF. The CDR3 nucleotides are TGTGCCAGCAGCCCTCGGGGGTTTGGGTACAATGAGCAGTTCTTC.

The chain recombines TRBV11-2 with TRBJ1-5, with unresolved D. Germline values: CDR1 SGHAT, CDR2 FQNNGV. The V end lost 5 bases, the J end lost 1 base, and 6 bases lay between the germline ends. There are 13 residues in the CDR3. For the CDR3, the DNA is TGTGCCAGCAGCCAGATGAGCAATCAGCCCCAGCATTTT. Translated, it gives CASSQMSNQPQHF. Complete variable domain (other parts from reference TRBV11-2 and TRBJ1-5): EAGVAQSPRYKIIEKRQSVAFWCNPISGHATLYWYQQILGQGPKLLIQFQNNGVVDDSQLPKDRFSAERLKGVDSTLKIQPAKLEDSAVYLCASSQMSNQPQHFGDGTRLSIL.

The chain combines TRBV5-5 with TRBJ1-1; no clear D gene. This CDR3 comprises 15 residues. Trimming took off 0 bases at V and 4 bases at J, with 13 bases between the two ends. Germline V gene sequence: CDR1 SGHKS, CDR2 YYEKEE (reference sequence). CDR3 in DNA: TGTGCCAGCAGCTTGGGGCCCCGGGTTGTCACTGAAGCTTTCTTT. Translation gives CASSLGPRVVTEAFF. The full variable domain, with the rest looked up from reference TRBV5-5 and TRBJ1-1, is DAGVTQSPTHLIKTRGQQVTLRCSPISGHKSVSWYQQVLGQGPQFIFQYYEKEERGRGNFPDRFSARQFPNYSSELNVNALLLGDSALYLCASSLGPRVVTEAFFGQGTRLTVV.

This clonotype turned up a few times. The CDR3 loop is CASSNLRTGKNEQFF. CDR3 in DNA: TGTGCCAGCAGTAACCTTAGGACAGGGAAGAATGAGCAGTTCTTC. This chain uses TRBV12-3 or TRBV12-4 with TRBJ2-1; 8 positions match TRBD1. V was clipped by 5 bases and J by 7 bases; unmatched bases: 10. This CDR3 region has 15 residues.

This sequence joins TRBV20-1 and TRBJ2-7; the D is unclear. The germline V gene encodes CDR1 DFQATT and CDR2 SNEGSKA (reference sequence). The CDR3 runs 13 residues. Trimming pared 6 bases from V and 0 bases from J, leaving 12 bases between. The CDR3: CSAIGGSSYEQYV. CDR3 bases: TGCAGTGCCATCGGCGGAAGCTCCTACGAGCAGTACGTC.

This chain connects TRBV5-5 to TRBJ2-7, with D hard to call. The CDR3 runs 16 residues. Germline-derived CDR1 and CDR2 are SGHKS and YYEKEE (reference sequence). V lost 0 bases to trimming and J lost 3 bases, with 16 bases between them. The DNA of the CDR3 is TGTGCCAGCAGCTTGGTTGATTCCCAGTTCGACTACGAGCAGTACTTC. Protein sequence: CASSLVDSQFDYEQYF. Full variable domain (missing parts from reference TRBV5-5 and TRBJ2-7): DAGVTQSPTHLIKTRGQQVTLRCSPISGHKSVSWYQQVLGQGPQFIFQYYEKEERGRGNFPDRFSARQFPNYSSELNVNALLLGDSALYLCASSLVDSQFDYEQYFGPGTRLTVT.

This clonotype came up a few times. The CDR3 is CSVDRGESYEQYV. DNA for the CDR3: TGCAGCGTCGACAGGGGGGAGTCCTACGAGCAGTACGTC. The V gene is TRBV20-1, the J gene TRBJ2-7; 9 bases are shared with TRBD1. From germline, CDR1 is DFQATT and CDR2 SNEGSKA (reference sequence). The CDR3 loop spans 13 amino acids.

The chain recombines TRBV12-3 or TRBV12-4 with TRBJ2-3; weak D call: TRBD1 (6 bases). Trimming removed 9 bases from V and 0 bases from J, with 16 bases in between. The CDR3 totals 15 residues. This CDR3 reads CASCRTVTSTDTQYF. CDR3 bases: TGTGCCAGTTGTAGGACAGTCACTAGCACAGATACGCAGTATTTT.

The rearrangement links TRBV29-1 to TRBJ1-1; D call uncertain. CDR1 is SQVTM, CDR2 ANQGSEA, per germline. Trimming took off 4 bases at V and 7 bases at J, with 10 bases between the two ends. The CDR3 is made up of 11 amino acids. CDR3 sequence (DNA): TGCAGCGTTGTGGTGGGTATTGAAGCTTTCTTT. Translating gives CSVVVGIEAFF.

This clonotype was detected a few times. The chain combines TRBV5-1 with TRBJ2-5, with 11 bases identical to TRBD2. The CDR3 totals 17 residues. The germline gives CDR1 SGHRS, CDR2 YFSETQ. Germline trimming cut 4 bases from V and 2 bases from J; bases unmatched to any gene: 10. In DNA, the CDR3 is TGCGCCAGCAGCCGTTACACTAGCGGGGGCCCTCAAGAGACCCAGTACTTC. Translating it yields CASSRYTSGGPQETQYF.

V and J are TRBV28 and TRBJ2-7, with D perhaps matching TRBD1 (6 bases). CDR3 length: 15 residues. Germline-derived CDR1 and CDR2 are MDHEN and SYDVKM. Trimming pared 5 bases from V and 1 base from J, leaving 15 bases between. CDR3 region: CASSPHPDSSYEQYV. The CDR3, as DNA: TGTGCCAGCAGTCCCCACCCGGACAGTTCCTACGAGCAGTACGTC.

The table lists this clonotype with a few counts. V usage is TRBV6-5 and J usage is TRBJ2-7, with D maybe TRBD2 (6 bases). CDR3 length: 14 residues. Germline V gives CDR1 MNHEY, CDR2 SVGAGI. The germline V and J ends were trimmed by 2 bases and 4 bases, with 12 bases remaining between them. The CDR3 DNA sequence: TGTGCCAGCAGTTACGGCGGGACCCCTTACGAGCAGTACTTC. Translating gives CASSYGGTPYEQYF.

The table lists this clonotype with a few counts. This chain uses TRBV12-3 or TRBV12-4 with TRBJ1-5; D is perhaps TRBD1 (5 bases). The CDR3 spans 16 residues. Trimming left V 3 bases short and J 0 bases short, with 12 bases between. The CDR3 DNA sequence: TGTGCCAGCAGTTTCAGTTCCAGGGATAGCAATCAGCCCCAGCATTTT. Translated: CASSFSSRDSNQPQHF.